This T cell receptor (beta chain) was obtained from a study of blood T cells in healthy people across ages. Findings and limits, study-wide: More naive CD4+ cells and higher diversity marked long-lived donors relative to aged donors.

A sample-barcoded 5' primer and a J-beta primer mix were used in a second PCR of roughly 7 to 11 cycles. TCRdb re-called the 5' RACE reads through MiXCR, storing one row per CDR3 protein. Here the sample spans about 500,000 distinct CDR3 sequences, more than 20% being singletons. This clonotype has just a few counts. Antigen specificity is unknown. With 5 bases removed from V and 3 bases from J, the gap between germline ends came to 17 bases. Germline V gene sequence: CDR1 LNHDA, CDR2 SQIVND (reference sequence). The CDR3 loop spans 15 amino acids. These data also formed part of another study, on T cells of mothers and their children. That paper notes: The donor cohort consisted of a few healthy Caucasian mothers and their six children.

This TCR derives from a boy aged 5-17 years in good health. The chain couples TRBV19 to TRBJ2-7; the D gene is possibly TRBD2 (5 bases). Specimen: blood. CDR3 DNA: TGTGCCAGTAGTGAGTTTCTGGAGGCCGACTACGAGCAGTACTTC. Its protein is CASSEFLEADYEQYF.